What follows is one T cell receptor beta chain and its context. This sample stems from a study of cytomegalovirus exposure and HLA in healthy donors. Germline assignment: CDR1 MNHEY and CDR2 SMNVEV (reference sequence). CDR3 size: 13 residues. The J segment lost 7 bases and the V segment lost 5 bases, leaving 8 bases of the junction unmatched. The study ran its PCR with 60 Vbeta and 13 Jbeta primers. Clones were read by immunoSEQ multiplex PCR, and TCRdb kept only the in-frame ones, dropping some. The sample has 100,000 to 130,000 clones; roughly 80% are singletons. This chain joins TRBV27 and TRBJ2-7; 7 positions agree with TRBD2. This receptor was obtained from a man aged 30 to 45 in good health and CMV-seronegative. The source material was PBMCs. Here the CDR3 DNA reads TGTGCCAGCAGTAGAAGCGGGATGCGAGAGCAGTACTTC. It specifies CASSRSGMREQYF.